This T cell receptor beta chain was documented in a study of T-cell memory formation after mild COVID-19. MiXCR, applied by TCRdb to the 5' RACE reads, yields one record per CDR3 protein. The data hold fewer than 300,000 distinct CDR3 sequences, with under 20% observed a single time. Germline CDR1 is SGHTA and CDR2 is FQGNSA. The CDR3 totals 15 residues. The trim removed 5 bases at V and 4 bases at J, leaving 8 bases unmatched. The TCR was taken from a man aged 18 to 29 who had mild COVID-19 (a few samples of this study predate the infection). Cell type and time point are not known. This chain links TRBV7-2 with TRBJ2-3; 8 bases match TRBD2. The source material was PBMCs or a T cell subset sorted from them (not recorded which). CDR3 nucleotides: TGTGCCAGCAGCCACAGCGGGGGCCGGGCAGATACGCAGTATTTT. Its translation is CASSHSGGRADTQYF.